Reported below is one TCR beta chain. Antigen unknown. Amplification used 60 Vbeta primers and 13 Jbeta primers. Libraries were prepared by immunoSEQ multiplex PCR; TCRdb keeps only in-frame clonotypes and omits some of them. Of 100,000 to 150,000 clones in the sample, over 65% were seen once. Germline lookup yields CDR1 GTSNPN and CDR2 SVGIG (reference sequence). This CDR3 spans 12 amino acids. Between the trimmed V and J ends, which lost 2 bases and 7 bases, there was a span of 9 bases. This record comes from a study of cytomegalovirus exposure and HLA in healthy donors. The study, taken as a whole, reports: By HLA locus, TCR association rates varied in a later analysis, with DRB1 showing the most and HLA-C the fewest. The listing of approximately 160 TCR beta chains classed them as cytomegalovirus-associated. Presence/absence analyses rested on an assumption that sequencing depth was roughly uniform across donors. A later analysis showed HLA-associated TCR beta chains outstripping equally common others in clonal expansion.

The material sequenced was PBMCs. The J gene is TRBJ2-1, the V gene TRBV30, with D tentatively TRBD2 (6 bases). This TCR derives from a young man in good health and CMV-seronegative. CDR3 loop: CAWSLEGNEQFF. In DNA, the CDR3 is TGTGCCTGGAGTCTGGAGGGGAATGAGCAGTTCTTC. Combining the CDR3 with reference TRBV30 and TRBJ2-1 gives the whole variable domain SQTIHQWPATLVQPVGSPLSLECTVEGTSNPNLYWYRQAAGRGLQLLFYSVGIGQISSEVPQNLSASRPQDRQFILSSKKLLLSDSGFYLCAWSLEGNEQFFGPGTRLTVL.